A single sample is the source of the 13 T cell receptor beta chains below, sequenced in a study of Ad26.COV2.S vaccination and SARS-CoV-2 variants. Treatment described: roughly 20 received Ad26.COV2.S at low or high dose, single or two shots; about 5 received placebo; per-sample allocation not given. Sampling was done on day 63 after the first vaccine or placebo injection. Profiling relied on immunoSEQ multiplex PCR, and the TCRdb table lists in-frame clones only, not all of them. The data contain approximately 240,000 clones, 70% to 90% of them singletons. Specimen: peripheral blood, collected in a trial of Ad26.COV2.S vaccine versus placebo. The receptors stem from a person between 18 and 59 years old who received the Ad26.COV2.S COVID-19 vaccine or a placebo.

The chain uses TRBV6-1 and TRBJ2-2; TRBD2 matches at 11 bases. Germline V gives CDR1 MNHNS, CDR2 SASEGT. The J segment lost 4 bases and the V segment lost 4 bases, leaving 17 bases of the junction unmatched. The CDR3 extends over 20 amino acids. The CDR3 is CASSVFSGTSGIAGTGELFF. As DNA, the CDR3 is TGTGCCAGCAGTGTTTTCTCCGGGACTAGCGGCATAGCGGGCACCGGGGAGCTGTTTTTT.

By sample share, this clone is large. The CDR3 sequence is CASSTLGEETQYF. The CDR3, as DNA: TGTGCCAGCAGCACCCTCGGGGAAGAGACCCAGTACTTC. This chain uses TRBV5-4 with TRBJ2-5; possibly TRBD2 for D (5 bases). Looked up from germline, CDR1 is SGHNT and CDR2 is YYREEE (reference sequence). V was clipped by 4 bases and J by 3 bases, with 10 bases between them. The CDR3 consists of 13 residues.

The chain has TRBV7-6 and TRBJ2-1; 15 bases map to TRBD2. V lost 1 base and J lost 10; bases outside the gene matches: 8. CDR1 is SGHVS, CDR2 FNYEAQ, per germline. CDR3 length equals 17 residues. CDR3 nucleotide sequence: TGTGCCAGCAGCTTAGTTGGGACTAGCGGGGGGCAAGGCGAGCAGTTCTTC. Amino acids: CASSLVGTSGGQGEQFF.

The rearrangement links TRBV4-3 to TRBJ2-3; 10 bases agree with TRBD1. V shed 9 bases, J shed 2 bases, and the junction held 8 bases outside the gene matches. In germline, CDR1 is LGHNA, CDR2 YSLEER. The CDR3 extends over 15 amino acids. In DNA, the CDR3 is TGCGCCAGTTCGTGGGGACAGGGGATCACAGATACGCAGTATTTT. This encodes CASSWGQGITDTQYF.

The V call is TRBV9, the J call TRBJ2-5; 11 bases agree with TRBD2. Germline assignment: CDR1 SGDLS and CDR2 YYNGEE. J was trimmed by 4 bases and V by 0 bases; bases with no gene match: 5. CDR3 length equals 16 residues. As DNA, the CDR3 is TGTGCCAGCAGCGTAGAAAGACTAGCGGGAATAGAGACCCAGTACTTC. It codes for CASSVERLAGIETQYF. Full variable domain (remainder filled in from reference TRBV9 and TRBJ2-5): DSGVTQTPKHLITATGQRVTLRCSPRSGDLSVYWYQQSLDQGLQFLIQYYNGEERAKGNILERFSAQQFPDLHSELNLSSLELGDSALYFCASSVERLAGIETQYFGPGTRLLVL.

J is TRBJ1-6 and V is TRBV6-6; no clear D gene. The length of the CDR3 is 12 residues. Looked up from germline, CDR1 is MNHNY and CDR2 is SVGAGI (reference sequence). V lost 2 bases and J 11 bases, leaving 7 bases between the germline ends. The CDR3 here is CASSYEIAPLHF. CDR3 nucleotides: TGTGCCAGCAGTTACGAGATTGCACCCCTCCACTTT.

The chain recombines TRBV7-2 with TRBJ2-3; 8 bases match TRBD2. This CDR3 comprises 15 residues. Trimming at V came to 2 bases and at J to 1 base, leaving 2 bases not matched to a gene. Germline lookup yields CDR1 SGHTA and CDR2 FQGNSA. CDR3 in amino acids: CASSLQTSGTDTQYF. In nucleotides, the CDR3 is TGTGCCAGCAGCTTACAGACTAGCGGCACAGATACGCAGTATTTT.

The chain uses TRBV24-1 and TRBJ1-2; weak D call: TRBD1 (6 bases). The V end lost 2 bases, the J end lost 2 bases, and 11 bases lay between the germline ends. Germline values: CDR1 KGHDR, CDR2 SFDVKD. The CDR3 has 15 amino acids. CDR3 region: CATSDSSQGNYGYTF. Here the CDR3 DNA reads TGTGCCACCAGTGATTCCTCACAGGGAAACTATGGCTACACCTTC.

The CDR3 here is CASSPVRSILGGSIYNEQFF. The CDR3, as DNA: TGTGCCAGCTCACCAGTGCGTTCGATTCTAGGGGGATCGATTTACAATGAGCAGTTCTTC. The chain is built from TRBV18 and TRBJ2-1; tentative D call: TRBD1 (6 bases). Germline CDR1 reads KGHSH; CDR2 reads LQKENI. The germline V and J ends were trimmed by 2 bases and 4 bases, with 27 bases remaining between them. The length of the CDR3 is 20 residues.

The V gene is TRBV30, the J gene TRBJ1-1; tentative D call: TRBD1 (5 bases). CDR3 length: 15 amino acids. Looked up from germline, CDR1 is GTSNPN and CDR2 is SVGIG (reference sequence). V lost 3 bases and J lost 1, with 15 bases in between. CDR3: CAWRGGGSWNTEAFF. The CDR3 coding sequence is TGTGCCTGGAGAGGCGGGGGATCTTGGAACACTGAAGCTTTCTTT.

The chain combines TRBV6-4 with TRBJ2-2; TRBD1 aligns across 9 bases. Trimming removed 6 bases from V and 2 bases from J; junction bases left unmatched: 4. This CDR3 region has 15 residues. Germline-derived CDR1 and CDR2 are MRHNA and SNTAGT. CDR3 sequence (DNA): TGTGCCAGCAGGGGGACAGGGCCTAACACCGGGGAGCTGTTTTTT. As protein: CASRGTGPNTGELFF.

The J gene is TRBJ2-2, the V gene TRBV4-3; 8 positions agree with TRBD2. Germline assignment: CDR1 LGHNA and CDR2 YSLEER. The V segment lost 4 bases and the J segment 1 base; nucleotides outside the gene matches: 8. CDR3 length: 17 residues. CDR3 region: CASSPSASGRNTGELFF. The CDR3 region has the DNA TGCGCCAGCAGCCCCTCAGCGAGCGGGAGGAACACCGGGGAGCTGTTTTTT.

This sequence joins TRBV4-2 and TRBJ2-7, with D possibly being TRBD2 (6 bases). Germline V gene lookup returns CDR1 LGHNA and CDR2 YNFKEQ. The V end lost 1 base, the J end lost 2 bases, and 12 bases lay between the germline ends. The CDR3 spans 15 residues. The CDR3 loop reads CASSQGAGSPYEQYF. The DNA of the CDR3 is TGTGCCAGCAGCCAAGGTGCCGGGAGTCCCTACGAGCAGTACTTC.